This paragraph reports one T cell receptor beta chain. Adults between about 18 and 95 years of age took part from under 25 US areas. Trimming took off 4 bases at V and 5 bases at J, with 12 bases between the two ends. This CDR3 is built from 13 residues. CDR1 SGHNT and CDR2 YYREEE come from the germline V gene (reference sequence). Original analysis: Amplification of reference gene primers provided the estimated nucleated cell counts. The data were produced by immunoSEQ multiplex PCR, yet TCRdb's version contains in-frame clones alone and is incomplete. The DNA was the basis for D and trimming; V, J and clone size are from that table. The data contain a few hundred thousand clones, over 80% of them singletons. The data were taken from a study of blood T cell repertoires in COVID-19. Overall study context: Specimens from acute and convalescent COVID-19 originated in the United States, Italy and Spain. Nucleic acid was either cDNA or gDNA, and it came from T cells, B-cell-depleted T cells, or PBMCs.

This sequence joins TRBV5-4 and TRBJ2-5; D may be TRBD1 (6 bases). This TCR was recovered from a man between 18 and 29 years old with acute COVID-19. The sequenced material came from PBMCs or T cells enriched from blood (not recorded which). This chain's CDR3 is CASSVQGLETQYF. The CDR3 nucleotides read TGTGCCAGCAGCGTACAGGGTTTGGAGACCCAGTACTTC.